The 31 T cell receptor beta chains reported below all come from one sample, sequenced in a study of OX40 agonist ivuxolimab in advanced cancers. Method: immunoSEQ multiplex PCR; TCRdb's copy keeps in-frame clones and lacks some. In the table there are 80,000 to 130,000 clones, 90% of which are singletons. Specimen: CD4+ or CD8+ T cells sorted from blood, collected in a trial of the OX40 agonist ivuxolimab. The receptors derive from an adult with an advanced solid tumor such as melanoma, head and neck, liver or kidney cancer.

The gene calls are TRBV5-1 and TRBJ2-2, with D possibly matching TRBD1 (6 bases). V lost 0 bases, J lost 5 bases, and 14 bases lay in between. The CDR3 covers 16 residues. CDR1 SGHRS and CDR2 YFSETQ come from the germline V gene. The chain's CDR3 is CASSLDGTRKTGELFF. The CDR3 region has the DNA TGCGCCAGCAGCTTGGACGGGACAAGGAAGACCGGGGAGCTGTTTTTT.

The chain couples TRBV29-1 to TRBJ2-7; tentatively, D is TRBD2 (5 bases). Trimming stripped 5 bases from V and 2 bases from J, with 10 bases between. The CDR3 length is 12 residues. Germline CDR1 SQVTM, CDR2 ANQGSEA. The CDR3 spells CSVSGLTYEQYF. DNA of the CDR3: TGCAGCGTTTCAGGACTTACCTACGAGCAGTACTTC.

V is TRBV9 and J is TRBJ2-3; D unresolved. This CDR3 is 14 amino acids long. Trimming shortened V by 6 bases and J by 0 bases, and 11 bases separated the two germline ends. The germline V gene encodes CDR1 SGDLS and CDR2 YYNGEE. CDR3 in DNA: TGTGCCAGCAACCCCTCCCCTAGCACAGATACGCAGTATTTT. Protein product: CASNPSPSTDTQYF.

The chain recombines TRBV13 with TRBJ2-3, with TRBD1 identical over 9 bases. CDR1 PRHDT and CDR2 FYEKMQ come from the germline V gene (reference sequence). After removal of 4 bases from V and 1 base from J, the junction contained 3 bases not matched to a gene. There are 15 residues in the CDR3. CDR3 amino acids: CASSSYRGRTDTQYF. The CDR3 DNA is TGTGCCAGCAGCTCTTACAGGGGGCGCACAGATACGCAGTATTTT.

The J gene is TRBJ2-7, the V gene TRBV5-1; 9 bases fit TRBD1. The trim removed 5 bases at V and 2 bases at J, leaving 5 bases unmatched. Germline V lookup: CDR1 SGHRS, CDR2 YFSETQ. This CDR3 is 14 amino acids long. The CDR3 spells CASSSGQGAYEQYF. The CDR3 nucleotides are TGCGCCAGCAGTTCGGGACAGGGAGCCTACGAGCAGTACTTC.

The rearrangement uses TRBV28 and TRBJ2-1; 7 bases match TRBD2. V gave up 7 bases and J gave up 5 bases; unmatched junction bases: 11. The CDR3 has 15 residues. The V gene's germline CDR1 is MDHEN and CDR2 SYDVKM. The CDR3 protein is CASTLRLGLDNEQFF. The CDR3 bases are TGTGCCAGCACACTGAGATTAGGACTAGACAATGAGCAGTTCTTC.

The J gene is TRBJ1-3, the V gene TRBV4-3, with D uncertain. CDR1 and CDR2 (germline): LGHNA, YSLEER. The CDR3 consists of 11 residues. The V gene lost 4 bases and the J gene lost 7 bases, with 5 bases spanning the gap. The CDR3 loop reads CASSPGNTIYF. CDR3 nucleotide sequence: TGCGCCAGCAGCCCCGGGAACACCATATATTTT.

This chain uses TRBV7-2 with TRBJ2-5, with TRBD1 as a possible D gene (5 bases). This CDR3 has 14 amino acids. Per the germline V gene, CDR1 is SGHTA and CDR2 is FQGNSA. V was clipped by 6 bases and J by 1 base, with 12 bases between them. The CDR3 loop reads CASSYQGGQETQYF. The DNA of the CDR3 is TGTGCCAGCAGTTATCAGGGTGGCCAAGAGACCCAGTACTTC.

The chain recombines TRBV18 with TRBJ2-1; D is tentatively TRBD1 or TRBD2 (5 bases each). CDR1 KGHSH and CDR2 LQKENI come from the germline V gene. Trimming took 7 bases from V and 9 from J, leaving 16 bases between them. This CDR3 is 13 amino acids long. The CDR3, as DNA: TGTGCCAGCTGCTCGGGACCCTTTAGTGAGCAGTTCTTC. Its translation: CASCSGPFSEQFF. Full variable domain (missing parts from reference TRBV18 and TRBJ2-1): NAGVMQNPRHLVRRRGQEARLRCSPMKGHSHVYWYRQLPEEGLKFMVYLQKENIIDESGMPKERFSAEFPKEGPSILRIQQVVRGDSAAYFCASCSGPFSEQFFGPGTRLTVL.

V gene TRBV6-5 combines with J gene TRBJ1-5; 10 bases align to TRBD1. The CDR3 consists of 15 residues. V lost 8 bases, J lost 4 bases, and 8 bases stayed unmatched. Germline V gives CDR1 MNHEY, CDR2 SVGAGI. The CDR3 region has the DNA TGTGCCAGCTCTAGGGACAGGGGACAAAATCAGCCCCAGCATTTT. This gives the protein CASSRDRGQNQPQHF.

The V gene is TRBV18, the J gene TRBJ2-5; 7 bases map to TRBD1. Per the germline V gene, CDR1 is KGHSH and CDR2 is LQKENI. Losses at the gene ends were 0 bases for V and 7 bases for J; bases not matched to a gene: 5. The CDR3 spans 14 residues. The CDR3 protein is CASSPPGTAWTQYF. CDR3 bases: TGTGCCAGCTCACCACCAGGGACAGCATGGACCCAGTACTTC.

This clone was detected a few times. The chain has TRBV7-2 and TRBJ2-1; unclear D gene. V was trimmed by 0 bases and J by 0 bases, leaving 9 bases between them. Germline CDR1 SGHTA, CDR2 FQGNSA. This CDR3 is 16 amino acids long. The CDR3 here is CASSLAVARSYNEQFF. CDR3 nucleotides: TGTGCCAGCAGCTTAGCAGTGGCTCGCTCCTACAATGAGCAGTTCTTC.

The rearrangement uses TRBV4-3 and TRBJ2-5, with D maybe TRBD2 (6 bases). The CDR3 is 13 residues long. Germline CDR1 LGHNA, CDR2 YSLEER. V was trimmed by 3 bases and J by 5 bases, leaving 10 bases between them. In DNA, the CDR3 is TGCGCCAGCAGCCATAGGCTAGCGGAGACCCAGTACTTC. Protein product: CASSHRLAETQYF.

The V call is TRBV9, the J call TRBJ2-2; no definite D call. This CDR3 spans 14 amino acids. Germline CDR1 SGDLS, CDR2 YYNGEE. V dropped 0 bases and J dropped 0 bases, with 3 bases sitting between them. In DNA form, the CDR3 reads TGTGCCAGCAGCGTAGCAGCGAACACCGGGGAGCTGTTTTTT. Amino acid sequence: CASSVAANTGELFF. The full variable domain, rest sourced from reference TRBV9 and TRBJ2-2, is DSGVTQTPKHLITATGQRVTLRCSPRSGDLSVYWYQQSLDQGLQFLIQYYNGEERAKGNILERFSAQQFPDLHSELNLSSLELGDSALYFCASSVAANTGELFFGEGSRLTVL.

The chain couples TRBV14 to TRBJ2-7, with TRBD2 identical over 13 bases. Germline loops: CDR1 SGHDN, CDR2 FVKESK. This CDR3 region has 16 residues. V shed 1 base and J 3 bases; nucleotides not matched to a gene: 3. CDR3 loop: CASSQGTSGRGYEQYF. Written as DNA, the CDR3 is TGTGCCAGCAGCCAAGGGACTAGCGGGAGAGGCTACGAGCAGTACTTC.

The chain recombines TRBV11-2 with TRBJ2-5; TRBD2 matches at 7 bases. The CDR3 extends over 16 amino acids. After removal of 4 bases from V and 4 bases from J, the junction contained 12 bases not matched to a gene. Germline CDR1 SGHAT, CDR2 FQNNGV. CDR3 nucleotide sequence: TGTGCCAGCAGCTCTGGAATAAGAGCGGGATTAGAGACCCAGTACTTC. This codes for CASSSGIRAGLETQYF.

This clone has a single count. J is TRBJ2-7 and V is TRBV5-4; 7 positions agree with TRBD1. The CDR3 loop spans 14 amino acids. The germline CDR1 and CDR2 sequences are SGHNT and YYREEE (reference sequence). V gave up 1 base and J gave up 3 bases; unmatched junction bases: 4. The chain's CDR3 is CASSLTGAFYEQYF. The CDR3 bases are TGTGCCAGCAGCTTGACAGGGGCCTTCTACGAGCAGTACTTC.

The rearrangement uses TRBV18 and TRBJ2-5; 9 bases are a match to TRBD1. The junction had 7 bases not matched to a gene; V was cut back by 6 bases and J by 5 bases. This CDR3 is 14 amino acids long. Germline CDR1 and CDR2: KGHSH and LQKENI. The CDR3 region has the DNA TGTGCCAGCTCTCCCATACAGGGGGCGGAGACCCAGTACTTC. As protein: CASSPIQGAETQYF.

The chain couples TRBV29-1 to TRBJ2-5, with unresolved D. With 3 bases removed from V and 2 bases from J, the gap between germline ends came to 7 bases. The CDR3 consists of 12 residues. Germline CDR1 is SQVTM and CDR2 is ANQGSEA. Here the CDR3 reads CSVERQQETQYF. As DNA, the CDR3 is TGCAGCGTTGAGAGGCAGCAAGAGACCCAGTACTTC.

The chain joins TRBV14 to TRBJ1-5, with D maybe TRBD1 (6 bases). CDR1 is SGHDN, CDR2 FVKESK, per germline. V lost 3 bases, J lost 6 bases, and 9 bases lay in between. CDR3 length equals 13 residues. As DNA, the CDR3 is TGTGCCAGCAGCCAGGGGGCCGGTCAGCCCCAGCATTTT. Translated, it gives CASSQGAGQPQHF.

This chain connects TRBV28 to TRBJ2-7; 8 positions match TRBD2. J was trimmed by 5 bases and V by 4 bases; bases with no gene match: 10. The CDR3 sequence is 15 residues long. Germline V gives CDR1 MDHEN, CDR2 SYDVKM. CDR3 sequence: CASSSSTGLVHEQYF. In DNA, the CDR3 is TGTGCCAGCAGTTCCTCTACGGGACTAGTCCACGAGCAGTACTTC. The full variable domain, with the rest looked up from reference TRBV28 and TRBJ2-7, is DVKVTQSSRYLVKRTGEKVFLECVQDMDHENMFWYRQDPGLGLRLIYFSYDVKMKEKGDIPEGYSVSREKKERFSLILESASTNQTSMYLCASSSSTGLVHEQYFGPGTRLTVT.

The chain recombines TRBV15 with TRBJ1-3; 9 bases align to TRBD1. V lost 1 base, J lost 2 bases, and 6 bases stayed unmatched. From germline, CDR1 is LNHNV and CDR2 YYDKDF (reference sequence). This CDR3 region has 17 residues. The CDR3 is CATSRVGTGQTGNTIYF. The CDR3 DNA sequence: TGTGCCACCAGCAGAGTAGGGACAGGGCAAACTGGAAACACCATATATTTT.

The chain carries TRBV7-2 and TRBJ2-7, with 8 bases identical to TRBD2. V lost 1 base, J lost 4 bases, and 6 bases stayed unmatched. Germline V gene sequence: CDR1 SGHTA, CDR2 FQGNSA. The CDR3 spans 15 residues. DNA for the CDR3: TGTGCCAGCAGCTTAGGAAGCGGGAGCCCTTACGAGCAGTACTTC. Its protein product is CASSLGSGSPYEQYF.

The V gene is TRBV5-1, the J gene TRBJ2-5, with 7 bases lining up with TRBD1. J was trimmed by 2 bases and V by 0 bases; bases with no gene match: 7. Germline CDR1 and CDR2: SGHRS and YFSETQ. This CDR3 region has 16 residues. CDR3 region: CASSLGPTGAQETQYF. Written as DNA, the CDR3 is TGCGCCAGCAGCTTGGGGCCCACAGGGGCTCAAGAGACCCAGTACTTC. Variable domain in full (rest from reference TRBV5-1 and TRBJ2-5): KAGVTQTPRYLIKTRGQQVTLSCSPISGHRSVSWYQQTPGQGLQFLFEYFSETQRNKGNFPGRFSGRQFSNSRSEMNVSTLELGDSALYLCASSLGPTGAQETQYFGPGTRLLVL.

The chain combines TRBV5-4 with TRBJ2-3; possible D gene TRBD1, 5 bases. The V and J ends lost 2 bases and 6 bases respectively, with 7 bases between them. The CDR3 spans 12 residues. CDR1 and CDR2 (germline): SGHNT, YYREEE (reference sequence). CDR3: CASSFHRDTQYF. The CDR3 region has the DNA TGTGCCAGCAGCTTTCACAGGGATACGCAGTATTTT.

The chain couples TRBV9 to TRBJ2-2; 11 positions match TRBD1. CDR3 length: 16 residues. CDR1 and CDR2 from the germline V gene are SGDLS and YYNGEE. Losses at the gene ends were 1 base for V and 4 bases for J; bases not matched to a gene: 3. The CDR3, as DNA: TGTGCCAGCAGCGTACGGGGACAGGGGGGCACCGGGGAGCTGTTTTTT. Its translation is CASSVRGQGGTGELFF.

V gene TRBV6-6 combines with J gene TRBJ1-5, with D unclear. Germline-derived CDR1 and CDR2 are MNHNY and SVGAGI (reference sequence). With 7 bases removed from V and 1 base from J, the gap between germline ends came to 2 bases. The CDR3 spans 11 residues. CDR3: CASKSNQPQHF. The CDR3 coding sequence is TGTGCCAGCAAGAGCAATCAGCCCCAGCATTTT.

The chain is built from TRBV7-9 and TRBJ2-1, with 10 positions matching TRBD2. The germline gives CDR1 SEHNR, CDR2 FQNEAQ (reference sequence). This CDR3 spans 15 amino acids. With V trimmed by 2 bases and J by 3 bases, 1 base remained unmatched. The CDR3 reads CASSLTSGNYNEQFF. The CDR3 DNA sequence: TGTGCCAGCAGCTTAACTAGCGGGAACTACAATGAGCAGTTCTTC.

This chain connects TRBV7-2 to TRBJ2-7; 7 bases agree with TRBD2. The germline V gene encodes CDR1 SGHTA and CDR2 FQGNSA. V shed 2 bases and J 0 bases; nucleotides not matched to a gene: 7. This CDR3 comprises 16 residues. CDR3 protein: CASSLHAGDTSYEQYF. Written as DNA, the CDR3 is TGTGCCAGCAGCTTACATGCGGGAGATACCTCCTACGAGCAGTACTTC.

This chain uses TRBV7-2 with TRBJ2-3, with 10 bases identical to TRBD2. Unmatched junction bases numbered 5, after V lost 7 bases and J lost 4 bases. The CDR3 is 14 amino acids. Per the germline V gene, CDR1 is SGHTA and CDR2 is FQGNSA. Written as DNA, the CDR3 is TGTGCCAGCACCCTAGCGGGAGCGGCAGATACGCAGTATTTT. It codes for CASTLAGAADTQYF.

The chain joins TRBV6-1 to TRBJ2-5, with 8 bases that match TRBD1. The germline V gene encodes CDR1 MNHNS and CDR2 SASEGT. This CDR3 has 14 amino acids. V shed 8 bases, J shed 0 bases, and the junction held 5 bases outside the gene matches. Here the CDR3 reads CASGAGGYQETQYF. The CDR3 DNA reads TGTGCCAGCGGTGCAGGGGGCTACCAAGAGACCCAGTACTTC.